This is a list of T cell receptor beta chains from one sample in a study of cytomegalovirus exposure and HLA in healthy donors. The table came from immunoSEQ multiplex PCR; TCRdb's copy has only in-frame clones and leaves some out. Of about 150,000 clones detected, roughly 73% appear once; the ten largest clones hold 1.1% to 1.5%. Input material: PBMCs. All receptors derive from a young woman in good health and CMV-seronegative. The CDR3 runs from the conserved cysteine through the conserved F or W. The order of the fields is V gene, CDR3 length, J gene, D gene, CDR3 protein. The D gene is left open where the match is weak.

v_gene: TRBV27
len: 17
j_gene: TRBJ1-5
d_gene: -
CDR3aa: CASSLSGGGRGSQPQHF

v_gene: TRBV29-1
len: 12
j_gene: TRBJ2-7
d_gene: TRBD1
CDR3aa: CSVPGTDYEQYF

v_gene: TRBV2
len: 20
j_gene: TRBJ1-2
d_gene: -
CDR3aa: CASSEALVAQNQIPNYGYTF

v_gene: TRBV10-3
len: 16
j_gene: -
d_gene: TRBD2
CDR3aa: CAISVTSGGLPYEQYF

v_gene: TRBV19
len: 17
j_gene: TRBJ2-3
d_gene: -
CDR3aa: CASSITGGGLSTDTQYF

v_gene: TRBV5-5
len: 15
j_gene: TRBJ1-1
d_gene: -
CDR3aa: CASSSIQDLNTEAFF

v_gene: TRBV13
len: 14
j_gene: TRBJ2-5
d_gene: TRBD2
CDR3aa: CASSFWGGQETQYF

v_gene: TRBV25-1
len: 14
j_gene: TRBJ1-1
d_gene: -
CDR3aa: CASSDSTPGTEAFF

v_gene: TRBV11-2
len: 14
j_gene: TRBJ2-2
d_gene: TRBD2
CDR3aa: CASSFGLAFGELFF

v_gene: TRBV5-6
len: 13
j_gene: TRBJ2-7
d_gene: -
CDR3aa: CASRPESSHEQYF

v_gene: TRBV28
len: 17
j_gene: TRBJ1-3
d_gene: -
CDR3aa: CASSPAHGDFSGNTIYF

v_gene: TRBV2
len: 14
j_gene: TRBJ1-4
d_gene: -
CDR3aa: CASSGERGGEKLFF

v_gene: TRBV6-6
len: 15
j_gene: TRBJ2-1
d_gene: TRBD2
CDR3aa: CASRLAGGPVNEQFF

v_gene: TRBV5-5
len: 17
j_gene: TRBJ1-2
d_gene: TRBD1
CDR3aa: CASSPRQGPLFFYGYTF

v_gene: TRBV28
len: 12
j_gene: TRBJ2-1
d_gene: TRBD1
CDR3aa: CASRRQGNEQFF

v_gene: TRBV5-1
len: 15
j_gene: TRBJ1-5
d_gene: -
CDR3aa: CASSYTGSSNQPQHF

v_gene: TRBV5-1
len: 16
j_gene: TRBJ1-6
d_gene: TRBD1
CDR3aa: CASSSSGTGENSPLHF

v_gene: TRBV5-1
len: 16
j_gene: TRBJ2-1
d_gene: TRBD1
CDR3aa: CASSTSTGGITNEQFF

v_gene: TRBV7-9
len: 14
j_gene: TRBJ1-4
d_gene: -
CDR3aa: CASIGRDYREKLFF

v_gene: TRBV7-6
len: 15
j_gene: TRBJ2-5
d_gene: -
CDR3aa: CASSLAGTAGKTQYF

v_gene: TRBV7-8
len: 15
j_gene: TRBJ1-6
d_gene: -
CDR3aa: CASSQTKGSLSPLHF

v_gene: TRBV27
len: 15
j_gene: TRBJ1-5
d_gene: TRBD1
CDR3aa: CASSSWTGTNQPQHF

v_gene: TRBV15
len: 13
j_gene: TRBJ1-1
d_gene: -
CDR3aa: CATSGRSVSEAFF

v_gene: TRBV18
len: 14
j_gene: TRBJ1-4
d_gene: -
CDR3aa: CASSPQGLGEKLFF

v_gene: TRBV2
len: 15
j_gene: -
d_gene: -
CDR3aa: CASSVGQAVDYEQYF

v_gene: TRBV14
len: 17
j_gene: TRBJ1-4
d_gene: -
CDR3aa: CASSQNRRSGVGEKLFF

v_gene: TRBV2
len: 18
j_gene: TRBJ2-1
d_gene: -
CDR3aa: CASSEYNTPWASYNEQFF

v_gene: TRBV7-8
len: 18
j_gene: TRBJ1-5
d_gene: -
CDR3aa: CASSLEFLGRAEGQPQHF

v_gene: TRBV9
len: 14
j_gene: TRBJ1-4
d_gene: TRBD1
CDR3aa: CASSVGQGFEKLFF

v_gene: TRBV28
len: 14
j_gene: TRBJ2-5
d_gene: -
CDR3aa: CASTTTGALETQYF

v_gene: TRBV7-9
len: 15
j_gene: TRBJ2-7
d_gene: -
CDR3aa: CASSLALRGGNEQYF

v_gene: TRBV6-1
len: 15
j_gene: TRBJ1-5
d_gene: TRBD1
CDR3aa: CASAITGAGNQPQHF

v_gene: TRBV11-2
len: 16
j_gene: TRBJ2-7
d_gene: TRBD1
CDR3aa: CASSPNPRTGIYEQYF

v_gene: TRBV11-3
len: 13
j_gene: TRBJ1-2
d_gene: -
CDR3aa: CASSLGQNYGYTF

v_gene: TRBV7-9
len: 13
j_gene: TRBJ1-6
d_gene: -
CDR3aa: CASSLNENSPLHF

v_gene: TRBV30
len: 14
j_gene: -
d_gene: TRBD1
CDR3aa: CAWSVVGGTYEQYF

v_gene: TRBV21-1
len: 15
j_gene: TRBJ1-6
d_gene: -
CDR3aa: CAIRQGCRYNSPLHF

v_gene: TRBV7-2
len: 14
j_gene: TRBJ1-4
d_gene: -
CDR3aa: CASSLAGAGEKLFF

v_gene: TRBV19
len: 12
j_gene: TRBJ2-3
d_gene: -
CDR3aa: CASSPYGDTQYF

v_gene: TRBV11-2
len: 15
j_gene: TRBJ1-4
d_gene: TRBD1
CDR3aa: CASSLGDRVGEKLFF

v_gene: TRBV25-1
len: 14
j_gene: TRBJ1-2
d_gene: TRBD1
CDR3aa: CASSEPAGGNGYTF

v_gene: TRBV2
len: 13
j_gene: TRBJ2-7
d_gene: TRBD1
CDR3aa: CASSGTGDYEQYF

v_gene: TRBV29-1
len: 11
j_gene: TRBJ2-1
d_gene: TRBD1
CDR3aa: CSVYPGTGWFF

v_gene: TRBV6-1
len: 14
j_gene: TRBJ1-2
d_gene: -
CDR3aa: CASRPRGAGNGYTF

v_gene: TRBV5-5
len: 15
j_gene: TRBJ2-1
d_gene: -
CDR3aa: CASSLDPGFHNEQFF

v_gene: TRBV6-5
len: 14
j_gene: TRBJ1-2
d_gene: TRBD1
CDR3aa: CASSLLDRGGGYTF

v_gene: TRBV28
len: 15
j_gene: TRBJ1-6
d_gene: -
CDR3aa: CASSPGTTFNSPLHF

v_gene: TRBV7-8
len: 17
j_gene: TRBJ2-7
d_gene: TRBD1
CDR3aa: CASSLGDAGTGSYEQYF